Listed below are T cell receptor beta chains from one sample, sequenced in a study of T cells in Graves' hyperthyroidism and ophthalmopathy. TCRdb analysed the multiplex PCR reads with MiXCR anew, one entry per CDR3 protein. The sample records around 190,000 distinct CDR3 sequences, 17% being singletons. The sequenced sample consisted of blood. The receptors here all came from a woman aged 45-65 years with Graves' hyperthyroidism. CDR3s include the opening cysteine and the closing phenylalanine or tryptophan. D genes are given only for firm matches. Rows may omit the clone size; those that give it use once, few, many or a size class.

CDR3aa: CSAPPAGAGDSPLHF
CDR3nt: TGCAGTGCTCCCCCGGCAGGGGCCGGGGATTCACCCCTCCACTTT
j_gene: TRBJ1-6
abundance: .
d_gene: .
v_gene: TRBV20-1

CDR3aa: CASSQDYGTNPYNEQFF
CDR3nt: TGCGCCAGCAGCCAAGATTACGGAACAAATCCCTACAATGAGCAGTTCTTC
j_gene: TRBJ2-1
abundance: many
d_gene: .
v_gene: TRBV4-1

CDR3aa: CASSLDANTEAFF
CDR3nt: TGTGCCAGCAGCTTAGATGCGAACACTGAAGCTTTCTTT
j_gene: TRBJ1-1
abundance: many
d_gene: .
v_gene: TRBV7-2

CDR3aa: CASSYSKGTGGIYQYF
CDR3nt: TGTGCCAGCAGTTACTCGAAGGGGACAGGGGGGATTTATCAGTACTTC
j_gene: TRBJ2-4
abundance: many
d_gene: TRBD1
v_gene: TRBV6-2/TRBV6-3

CDR3aa: CASSPDRALVAFF
CDR3nt: TGTGCCAGCAGCCCGGACAGGGCCCTGGTAGCTTTCTTT
j_gene: TRBJ1-1
abundance: many
d_gene: TRBD1
v_gene: TRBV13

CDR3aa: CASSTGGNYGYTF
CDR3nt: TGTGCCAGCAGTACAGGGGGCAACTATGGCTACACCTTC
j_gene: TRBJ1-2
abundance: .
d_gene: TRBD1
v_gene: TRBV2

CDR3aa: CASTSGTGGSYEQYF
CDR3nt: TGTGCCAGCACGTCCGGGACAGGGGGATCCTACGAGCAGTACTTC
j_gene: TRBJ2-7
abundance: few
d_gene: TRBD1
v_gene: TRBV7-9

CDR3aa: CASSLTLTDTQYF
CDR3nt: TGTGCCAGCAGTCTGACCCTCACAGATACGCAGTATTTT
j_gene: TRBJ2-3
abundance: many
d_gene: .
v_gene: TRBV6-2/TRBV6-3

CDR3aa: CATSRDSGGPREQFF
CDR3nt: TGTGCCACCAGCAGAGATTCGGGGGGGCCAAGGGAGCAGTTCTTC
j_gene: TRBJ2-1
abundance: many
d_gene: TRBD2
v_gene: TRBV15

CDR3aa: CASSLLQGEQFF
CDR3nt: TGTGCCAGCAGTTTATTACAGGGTGAGCAGTTCTTC
j_gene: TRBJ2-1
abundance: many
d_gene: .
v_gene: TRBV27

CDR3aa: CASRGLAGGQETQCF
CDR3nt: TGTGCCAGCAGAGGACTAGCGGGGGGCCAAGAGACCCAGTGCTTC
j_gene: TRBJ2-5
abundance: many
d_gene: TRBD2
v_gene: TRBV27

CDR3aa: CASSLFFDGYTF
CDR3nt: TGTGCCAGCAGCCTATTTTTCGATGGCTACACCTTC
j_gene: TRBJ1-2
abundance: few
d_gene: .
v_gene: TRBV5-5

CDR3aa: CASSQGDRTYDGYTF
CDR3nt: TGCGCCAGCAGCCAGGGAGACAGGACCTACGATGGCTACACCTTC
j_gene: TRBJ1-2
abundance: few
d_gene: .
v_gene: TRBV4-1

CDR3aa: CASSLRGVGSGNQPQHF
CDR3nt: TGTGCCAGCAGTTTGAGGGGGGTAGGGTCGGGCAATCAGCCCCAGCATTTT
j_gene: TRBJ1-5
abundance: .
d_gene: .
v_gene: TRBV28

CDR3aa: CASSRTRGTYEQYF
CDR3nt: TGTGCCAGCAGTAGAACGAGGGGAACCTACGAGCAGTACTTC
j_gene: TRBJ2-7
abundance: .
d_gene: .
v_gene: TRBV7-8

CDR3aa: CASNPLAGDTDTQYF
CDR3nt: TGTGCCAGCAACCCACTAGCGGGGGACACAGATACGCAGTATTTT
j_gene: TRBJ2-3
abundance: many
d_gene: TRBD2
v_gene: TRBV6-1

CDR3aa: CASSLWGGAGYEQYF
CDR3nt: TGTGCCAGCAGTTTATGGGGTGGGGCAGGCTACGAGCAGTACTTC
j_gene: TRBJ2-7
abundance: many
d_gene: .
v_gene: TRBV28

CDR3aa: CASSGSGDPSYNEQFF
CDR3nt: TGTGCCAGCAGTGGTTCAGGGGACCCCTCCTACAATGAGCAGTTCTTC
j_gene: TRBJ2-1
abundance: many
d_gene: .
v_gene: TRBV2

CDR3aa: CASSFQLAGGSDTQYF
CDR3nt: TGCGCCAGCAGCTTTCAACTAGCGGGGGGTTCAGATACGCAGTATTTT
j_gene: TRBJ2-3
abundance: many
d_gene: TRBD2
v_gene: TRBV5-1

CDR3aa: CASTGGRPGELFF
CDR3nt: TGTGCCAGTACCGGGGGGCGCCCCGGGGAGCTGTTTTTT
j_gene: TRBJ2-2
abundance: many
d_gene: .
v_gene: TRBV19

CDR3aa: CASSSRTGAGGPTDTQYF
CDR3nt: TGTGCCAGCAGCTCCCGAACAGGTGCCGGGGGGCCCACAGATACGCAGTATTTT
j_gene: TRBJ2-3
abundance: few
d_gene: .
v_gene: TRBV7-9

CDR3aa: CASSYYRGRDEQYF
CDR3nt: TGTGCCAGCAGTTATTACAGGGGCCGGGACGAGCAGTACTTC
j_gene: TRBJ2-7
abundance: .
d_gene: TRBD1
v_gene: TRBV6-2/TRBV6-3

CDR3aa: CASSSSAGQNSPQHF
CDR3nt: TGTGCCAGCAGTTCTAGCGCGGGACAAAATAGTCCCCAGCATTTT
j_gene: TRBJ1-5
abundance: .
d_gene: .
v_gene: TRBV12-3/TRBV12-4

CDR3aa: CSARTEISNQPQHF
CDR3nt: TGCAGTGCTAGAACGGAGATTAGCAATCAGCCCCAGCATTTT
j_gene: TRBJ1-5
abundance: few
d_gene: .
v_gene: TRBV20-1

CDR3aa: CASSSIHLATNEKLFF
CDR3nt: TGTGCCAGCAGCTCCATCCACCTTGCAACTAATGAAAAACTGTTTTTT
j_gene: TRBJ1-4
abundance: many
d_gene: .
v_gene: TRBV7-2

CDR3aa: CASSPLGQLGYTF
CDR3nt: TGTGCCAGCAGCCCCCTCGGACAACTCGGCTACACCTTC
j_gene: TRBJ1-2
abundance: many
d_gene: .
v_gene: TRBV27

CDR3aa: CASSHQGLRRGPNEKLFF
CDR3nt: TGTGCCAGCAGCCACCAAGGGCTACGGAGGGGCCCTAATGAAAAACTGTTTTTT
j_gene: TRBJ1-4
abundance: .
d_gene: .
v_gene: TRBV4-2

CDR3aa: CASSQYPYNEQFF
CDR3nt: TGTGCCAGCAGCCAATACCCTTACAATGAGCAGTTCTTC
j_gene: TRBJ2-1
abundance: few
d_gene: .
v_gene: TRBV14

CDR3aa: CASNAGFYEQYF
CDR3nt: TGTGCCAGCAATGCAGGGTTCTACGAGCAGTACTTC
j_gene: TRBJ2-7
abundance: .
d_gene: .
v_gene: TRBV2

CDR3aa: CASVAYNEQFF
CDR3nt: TGTGCCAGCGTCGCCTACAATGAGCAGTTCTTC
j_gene: TRBJ2-1
abundance: many
d_gene: .
v_gene: TRBV12-3/TRBV12-4

CDR3aa: CASTGDGGGTGELFF
CDR3nt: TGCGCCAGCACCGGGGACGGAGGGGGGACCGGGGAGCTGTTTTTT
j_gene: TRBJ2-2
abundance: few
d_gene: .
v_gene: TRBV5-1

CDR3aa: CSARSPPGQGWNQPQHF
CDR3nt: TGCAGTGCTAGATCGCCTCCGGGACAGGGATGGAATCAGCCCCAGCATTTT
j_gene: TRBJ1-5
abundance: few
d_gene: TRBD1
v_gene: TRBV20-1

CDR3aa: CASSHNLGQGSYGYTF
CDR3nt: TGTGCCAGCAGTCACAATCTTGGGCAGGGTTCCTATGGCTACACCTTC
j_gene: TRBJ1-2
abundance: many
d_gene: .
v_gene: TRBV12-3/TRBV12-4

CDR3aa: CASSHDTGINEQFF
CDR3nt: TGTGCCAGCAGCCACGACACAGGGATAAATGAGCAGTTCTTC
j_gene: TRBJ2-1
abundance: many
d_gene: .
v_gene: TRBV3-1

CDR3aa: CASSVAGGSTGELFF
CDR3nt: .
j_gene: TRBJ2-2
abundance: few
d_gene: .
v_gene: TRBV2

CDR3aa: CASSARTSGQETQYF
CDR3nt: TGTGCCAGCAGTGCCCGGACTAGCGGACAAGAGACCCAGTACTTC
j_gene: TRBJ2-5
abundance: .
d_gene: TRBD2
v_gene: TRBV28

CDR3aa: CASSRQRGSGANVLTF
CDR3nt: TGTGCCAGCTCCCGACAGAGGGGCTCTGGGGCCAACGTCCTGACTTTC
j_gene: TRBJ2-6
abundance: many
d_gene: .
v_gene: TRBV12-3/TRBV12-4

CDR3aa: CAISVEVSYEQYF
CDR3nt: TGTGCCATCAGTGTGGAAGTTTCCTACGAGCAGTACTTC
j_gene: TRBJ2-7
abundance: many
d_gene: .
v_gene: TRBV10-3

CDR3aa: CASSSGLSGLTDTQYF
CDR3nt: TGTGCCAGCAGCTCCGGTCTCTCGGGCCTCACAGATACGCAGTATTTT
j_gene: TRBJ2-3
abundance: many
d_gene: .
v_gene: TRBV7-2

CDR3aa: CASSPTAQANTFYGYTF
CDR3nt: TGTGCCAGTAGTCCGACGGCGCAGGCCAACACATTCTATGGCTACACCTTC
j_gene: TRBJ1-2
abundance: .
d_gene: .
v_gene: TRBV19

CDR3aa: CSVYGSGTEAFF
CDR3nt: TGCAGCGTTTATGGGTCGGGCACTGAAGCTTTCTTT
j_gene: TRBJ1-1
abundance: many
d_gene: .
v_gene: TRBV29-1

CDR3aa: CASSFKGYGLYGYTF
CDR3nt: TGTGCCAGCAGCTTCAAGGGATACGGACTCTATGGCTACACCTTC
j_gene: TRBJ1-2
abundance: .
d_gene: .
v_gene: TRBV5-6

CDR3aa: CASSFRSAGGQSDTQYF
CDR3nt: TGCGCCAGCAGCTTCCGATCCGCGGGGGGGCAATCAGATACGCAGTATTTT
j_gene: TRBJ2-3
abundance: many
d_gene: TRBD2
v_gene: TRBV5-1

CDR3aa: CASSQEGTARRNTIYF
CDR3nt: TGTGCCAGCAGCCAAGAAGGGACAGCAAGGAGGAACACCATATATTTT
j_gene: TRBJ1-3
abundance: .
d_gene: .
v_gene: TRBV3-2

CDR3aa: CAISEDPTPDNYGYTF
CDR3nt: TGTGCCATCAGTGAGGATCCGACACCAGATAACTATGGCTACACCTTC
j_gene: TRBJ1-2
abundance: .
d_gene: .
v_gene: TRBV10-3

CDR3aa: CASSDQGLGYEQYF
CDR3nt: TGTGCCAGCAGCGATCAGGGATTGGGCTACGAGCAGTACTTC
j_gene: TRBJ2-7
abundance: .
d_gene: .
v_gene: TRBV7-6

CDR3aa: CASSGDRGSSPLHF
CDR3nt: TGTGCCAGCAGCGGTGACAGGGGGAGTTCACCCCTCCACTTT
j_gene: TRBJ1-6
abundance: many
d_gene: TRBD1
v_gene: TRBV7-2

CDR3aa: CAISDLGQVLSNYGYTF
CDR3nt: TGTGCCATCAGTGATTTAGGACAGGTTCTTTCTAACTATGGCTACACCTTC
j_gene: TRBJ1-2
abundance: .
d_gene: TRBD1
v_gene: TRBV10-3

CDR3aa: CAISLDRAYTGELFF
CDR3nt: TGTGCCATCAGCCTTGACAGGGCGTACACCGGGGAGCTGTTTTTT
j_gene: TRBJ2-2
abundance: .
d_gene: TRBD1
v_gene: TRBV10-3

CDR3aa: CASSLVILPVGSYEQYF
CDR3nt: TGTGCCAGCAGCTTAGTCATACTCCCGGTCGGGTCCTACGAGCAGTACTTC
j_gene: TRBJ2-7
abundance: many
d_gene: .
v_gene: TRBV7-6

CDR3aa: CASSLGGGGNYNEQFF
CDR3nt: TGTGCCAGCAGCTTAGGGGGCGGGGGGAATTACAATGAGCAGTTCTTC
j_gene: TRBJ2-1
abundance: many
d_gene: TRBD2
v_gene: TRBV7-3

CDR3aa: CASSVTRTTEAFF
CDR3nt: TGTGCCAGCAGCGTTACGAGGACCACTGAAGCTTTCTTT
j_gene: TRBJ1-1
abundance: many
d_gene: .
v_gene: TRBV11-3

CDR3aa: CASNPSGHGTEAFF
CDR3nt: TGTGCCAGCAACCCTTCGGGGCACGGCACTGAAGCTTTCTTT
j_gene: TRBJ1-1
abundance: many
d_gene: .
v_gene: TRBV6-1

CDR3aa: CSVGGGLSNQPQHF
CDR3nt: TGCAGCGTTGGCGGCGGGTTAAGCAATCAGCCCCAGCATTTT
j_gene: TRBJ1-5
abundance: many
d_gene: .
v_gene: TRBV29-1

CDR3aa: CASSLPGTGDSPLHF
CDR3nt: TGCGCCAGCAGCCTTCCTGGGACAGGGGATTCACCCCTCCACTTT
j_gene: TRBJ1-6
abundance: .
d_gene: TRBD1
v_gene: TRBV4-1

CDR3aa: CASRTRWRGGVADTQYF
CDR3nt: TGTGCCAGCAGGACAAGGTGGAGGGGGGGCGTAGCAGATACGCAGTATTTT
j_gene: TRBJ2-3
abundance: .
d_gene: .
v_gene: TRBV28

CDR3aa: CASSWTGSNYNEQFF
CDR3nt: TGTGCCAGCAGTTGGACAGGGAGTAACTACAATGAGCAGTTCTTC
j_gene: TRBJ2-1
abundance: many
d_gene: TRBD1
v_gene: TRBV6-2/TRBV6-3